The 29 T cell receptor beta chains given below trace back to one sample, sequenced in a study of OX40 agonist ivuxolimab in advanced cancers. The assay was immunoSEQ multiplex PCR, and TCRdb's table has in-frame clones only and misses some. The profile shows nearly 85,000 clones, over 80% of them singletons. This material consisted of CD4+ or CD8+ T cells sorted from blood, taken in a trial of the OX40 agonist ivuxolimab. The receptor set was obtained from an adult with an advanced solid tumor such as melanoma, head and neck, liver or kidney cancer.

The V gene is TRBV7-9, the J gene TRBJ1-5, with 8 bases aligning to TRBD1. Germline V CDR1 and CDR2: SEHNR, FQNEAQ (reference sequence). J lost 4 bases, V lost 5 bases, and 1 base had no gene match. The CDR3 has 13 amino acids. The CDR3 sequence is CASSQGANQPQHF. The DNA of the CDR3 is TGTGCCAGCAGCCAGGGGGCGAATCAGCCCCAGCATTTT. The full variable domain, in which reference TRBV7-9 and TRBJ1-5 provide the parts outside the CDR3, is DTGVSQNPRHKITKRGQNVTFRCDPISEHNRLYWYRQTLGQGPEFLTYFQNEAQLEKSRLLSDRFSAERPKGSFSTLEIQRTEQGDSAMYLCASSQGANQPQHFGDGTRLSIL.

The chain joins TRBV5-5 to TRBJ1-4; 9 bases match TRBD1. V lost 4 bases to trimming and J lost 0 bases; unmatched junction nucleotides: 1. The CDR3 contains 15 residues. Per germline, CDR1 SGHKS and CDR2 YYEKEE (reference sequence). The DNA for the CDR3 is TGTGCCAGCAGCCGACAGGGGGCAACTAATGAAAAACTGTTTTTT. Translation: CASSRQGATNEKLFF.

This clone has a handful of counts. The V call is TRBV7-8, the J call TRBJ2-6; no firm D call. Between the trimmed V and J ends, which lost 5 bases and 3 bases, there was a span of 11 bases. The CDR3 runs to 15 residues. Germline V gene sequence: CDR1 SGHVS, CDR2 FQNEAQ. The CDR3 loop is CASSARPDGANVLTF. CDR3 nucleotides: TGTGCCAGCAGCGCCCGGCCCGATGGGGCCAACGTCCTGACTTTC.

The chain couples TRBV7-8 to TRBJ1-1; unclear D gene. The germline V gene encodes CDR1 SGHVS and CDR2 FQNEAQ. This CDR3 has 13 amino acids. Trimming removed 0 bases from V and 7 bases from J, with 9 bases in between. The CDR3 region is CASSLAFRIEAFF. The CDR3, as DNA: TGTGCCAGCAGCTTAGCTTTCCGTATTGAAGCTTTCTTT.

This chain joins TRBV5-1 and TRBJ2-3, with D perhaps assigned TRBD1 or TRBD2 (5 bases each). CDR3 length: 14 residues. The V gene lost 0 bases and the J gene lost 2 bases, with 7 bases spanning the gap. Germline CDR1 and CDR2: SGHRS and YFSETQ. The CDR3 nucleotides read TGCGCCAGCAGCTTGGGGGGGAACACAGATACGCAGTATTTT. Its protein product is CASSLGGNTDTQYF.

This chain uses TRBV6-5 with TRBJ1-1, with 8 bases aligning to TRBD1. Looked up from germline, CDR1 is MNHEY and CDR2 is SVGAGI. This CDR3 is built from 14 residues. V dropped 6 bases and J dropped 2; count of bases not matched to a gene: 5. CDR3 coding DNA: TGTGCCAGCAGGAGGGGACAGGCCAACACTGAAGCTTTCTTT. As protein: CASRRGQANTEAFF.

The chain employs TRBV29-1 and TRBJ1-2; the D gene is possibly TRBD1 (5 bases). Per the germline V gene, CDR1 is SQVTM and CDR2 is ANQGSEA. CDR3 size: 12 residues. V was cut by 1 base and J by 7 bases, with 10 bases left in between. This CDR3 is CSVEGGRSGYTF. CDR3 DNA: TGCAGCGTTGAAGGGGGCCGGAGTGGCTACACCTTC.

This chain connects TRBV15 to TRBJ2-3; D is undetermined. The germline CDR1 and CDR2 sequences are LNHNV and YYDKDF (reference sequence). This CDR3 is built from 12 residues. Trimming shortened V by 1 base and J by 3 bases, and 2 bases separated the two germline ends. The DNA of the CDR3 is TGTGCCACCAGCAGAGCTACAGATACGCAGTATTTT. It yields the protein CATSRATDTQYF.

The genes are TRBV20-1 and TRBJ2-1; no reliable D call. The CDR3 extends over 11 amino acids. The germline V gene has CDR1 DFQATT and CDR2 SNEGSKA (reference sequence). The V end was cut by 7 bases, the J end by 8 bases, with 12 bases between. CDR3 loop: CSGTVRYEQFF. DNA of the CDR3: TGCAGTGGCACGGTGCGTTATGAGCAGTTCTTC.

The rearrangement links TRBV5-1 to TRBJ1-3; D not certain. Germline V lookup: CDR1 SGHRS, CDR2 YFSETQ. The CDR3 length is 14 residues. V lost 6 bases and J lost 0, with 10 bases in between. The CDR3 spells CASKEQTSGNTIYF. In DNA, the CDR3 is TGCGCCAGCAAAGAGCAGACCTCTGGAAACACCATATATTTT.

The rearrangement links TRBV19 to TRBJ1-5, with D possibly matching TRBD1 (6 bases). CDR1 LNHDA and CDR2 SQIVND come from the germline V gene (reference sequence). This CDR3 has 14 residues. The V gene lost 5 bases and the J gene lost 5 bases, with 13 bases spanning the gap. The CDR3: CASSVRDTHQPQHF. The CDR3 DNA sequence: TGTGCCAGTAGTGTCCGGGACACCCATCAGCCCCAGCATTTT.

The chain has TRBV6-5 and TRBJ1-3, with TRBD1 matching over 7 bases. Germline values: CDR1 MNHEY, CDR2 SVGAGI. This CDR3 is built from 14 residues. J was trimmed by 4 bases and V by 2 bases; bases with no gene match: 2. This chain's CDR3 is CASSYDRAGNTIYF. CDR3 in DNA: TGTGCCAGCAGTTACGACAGGGCCGGAAACACCATATATTTT.

This clone was detected only a few times. The chain employs TRBV7-2 and TRBJ2-2, with TRBD2 matching over 7 bases. Germline V lookup: CDR1 SGHTA, CDR2 FQGNSA. The CDR3 runs 17 residues. Trimming at V came to 4 bases and at J to 5 bases, leaving 13 bases not matched to a gene. The CDR3 nucleotides read TGTGCCAGCAGCTCTCCAGGGTGGGAGGGGATAACCGGGGAGCTGTTTTTT. Translating gives CASSSPGWEGITGELFF.

This chain links TRBV30 with TRBJ2-5; the D gene is possibly TRBD1 (6 bases). With the DNA end fitting TRBJ2-7 better, the J assignment may be wrong. This CDR3 spans 12 amino acids. CDR1 and CDR2 (germline): GTSNPN, SVGIG (reference sequence). CDR3 nucleotide sequence: TGTGCCTGGTCCGGGACAACCTACGAGCAGTACTTC. Translation: CAWSGTTYEQYF.

The chain uses TRBV10-2 and TRBJ2-1; D is possibly TRBD2 (6 bases). Trimming stripped 6 bases from V and 1 base from J, with 13 bases between. The germline CDR1 and CDR2 sequences are WSHSY and SAAADI. CDR3 size: 15 residues. The CDR3 spells CASRPNSGSYNEQFF. In DNA, the CDR3 is TGCGCCAGCAGACCAAATAGCGGATCCTACAATGAGCAGTTCTTC.

The J gene is TRBJ1-2, the V gene TRBV7-8; the match to TRBD1 covers 7 bases. J was trimmed by 2 bases and V by 2 bases; bases with no gene match: 2. The germline CDR1 and CDR2 sequences are SGHVS and FQNEAQ. The CDR3 spans 14 residues. The CDR3 nucleotides read TGTGCCAGCAGCTTAATGGGACAGAACTATGGCTACACCTTC. Translated: CASSLMGQNYGYTF.

This clone was observed once. Its ends do not fully match the called genes, so a read error is possible. The gene calls are TRBV7-7 and TRBJ2-5, with D uncertain. CDR1 SSHAT and CDR2 FNYEAQ come from the germline V gene (reference sequence). The CDR3 spans 13 residues. The DNA for the CDR3 is TGTGCTAGCAGCAACTCCTTTGGGGAGACCCAGTACTTC. Translating gives CASSNSFGETQYF.

The chain joins TRBV6-1 to TRBJ1-1, with D possibly being TRBD1 (6 bases). The CDR3 extends over 13 amino acids. With 6 bases removed from V and 1 base from J, the gap between germline ends came to 9 bases. The V gene's germline CDR1 is MNHNS and CDR2 SASEGT. CDR3 DNA: TGTGCCAGCAGGAGGGGGGGGAACACTGAAGCTTTCTTT. This gives the protein CASRRGGNTEAFF.

CDR3 DNA: TGTGCCAGTCAAGCTAACCACAGGGCCACCGGAAACACCATATATTTT. Amino acids: CASQANHRATGNTIYF. The chain links TRBV13 to TRBJ1-3; D possibly corresponds to TRBD1 (6 bases). V lost 9 bases and J lost 4, with 22 bases in between. This CDR3 contains 16 residues. Germline assignment: CDR1 PRHDT and CDR2 FYEKMQ (reference sequence). The variable domain in full, completed from reference TRBV13 and TRBJ1-3, reads AAGVIQSPRHLIKEKRETATLKCYPIPRHDTVYWYQQGPGQDPQFLISFYEKMQSDKGSIPDRFSAQQFSDYHSELNMSSLELGDSALYFCASQANHRATGNTIYFGEGSWLTVV.

The V gene is TRBV30, the J gene TRBJ1-4; D is unresolved. The CDR3 consists of 14 residues. V was cut by 5 bases and J by 8 bases, with 18 bases left in between. Germline lookup yields CDR1 GTSNPN and CDR2 SVGIG (reference sequence). The CDR3 here is CAWDRDGLGEKLFF. CDR3 in DNA: TGTGCCTGGGACCGTGACGGCTTGGGGGAAAAACTGTTTTTT.

The chain is built from TRBV27 and TRBJ2-2, with 7 bases matching TRBD2. V was pared by 7 bases and J by 6 bases, with 8 bases of the junction left unmatched. Looked up from germline, CDR1 is MNHEY and CDR2 is SMNVEV (reference sequence). This CDR3 has 14 residues. This chain's CDR3 is CASKRGGGAGELFF. CDR3 in DNA: TGTGCCAGCAAGCGCGGGGGTGGGGCCGGGGAGCTGTTTTTT.

The CDR3 sequence: CASSIPRTGRNTEAFF. Written as DNA, the CDR3 is TGTGCCAGTAGTATTCCTCGGACAGGGAGGAACACTGAAGCTTTCTTT. The V call is TRBV19, the J call TRBJ1-1, with 8 bases lining up with TRBD1. This CDR3 spans 16 amino acids. Germline lookup yields CDR1 LNHDA and CDR2 SQIVND (reference sequence). V trimming: 3 bases; J trimming: 1 base; junction bases outside the gene matches: 7.

The V call is TRBV5-8, the J call TRBJ1-5; D unresolved. Germline lookup yields CDR1 SGHTS and CDR2 YDEGEE. Trimming cost V 0 bases and J 6 bases, with 7 bases left between them. CDR3 length equals 13 residues. The CDR3 spells CASSLAGFQPQHF. The CDR3 coding sequence is TGTGCCAGCAGCTTGGCGGGTTTTCAGCCCCAGCATTTT. The whole variable domain, filled in from reference TRBV5-8 and TRBJ1-5, reads EAGVTQSPTHLIKTRGQQATLRCSPISGHTSVYWYQQALGLGLQFLLWYDEGEERNRGNFPPRFSGRQFPNYSSELNVNALELEDSALYLCASSLAGFQPQHFGDGTRLSIL.

The rearrangement joins TRBV19 to TRBJ2-1; the match to TRBD2 covers 11 bases. CDR1 is LNHDA, CDR2 SQIVND, per germline (reference sequence). V shed 5 bases, J shed 7 bases, and the junction held 4 bases outside the gene matches. The CDR3 has 14 residues. The CDR3 sequence: CASSPGTSGNEQFF. The CDR3 nucleotides are TGTGCCAGTAGTCCAGGGACTAGCGGTAATGAGCAGTTCTTC.

This clone has just a few counts. Here the CDR3 DNA reads TGCAGTGCTATAACGAACACTGAAGCTTTCTTT. It specifies CSAITNTEAFF. The chain has TRBV20-1 and TRBJ1-1, with no clear D. The CDR3 runs 11 residues. Deletions cut 4 bases from V and 1 base from J, with 4 bases between. The V gene's germline CDR1 is DFQATT and CDR2 SNEGSKA (reference sequence).

CDR3 residues: CASSYSDGSNQPQHF. The CDR3 nucleotides are TGTGCCAGCAGTTACTCCGACGGATCCAATCAGCCCCAGCATTTT. The rearrangement joins TRBV6-6 to TRBJ1-5, with D uncertain. In germline, CDR1 is MNHNY, CDR2 SVGAGI (reference sequence). V was trimmed by 0 bases and J by 3 bases, leaving 9 bases between them. CDR3 length: 15 amino acids.

This chain links TRBV7-9 with TRBJ2-6, with D unresolved. The CDR3 length is 14 residues. Germline lookup yields CDR1 SEHNR and CDR2 FQNEAQ (reference sequence). Deletions cut 8 bases from V and 2 bases from J, with 10 bases between. The CDR3 nucleotides read TGTGCCAGCCTCACTCAGGCTGGGGCCAACGTCCTGACTTTC. Translating gives CASLTQAGANVLTF.

The chain carries TRBV30 and TRBJ2-5; TRBD2 aligns across 15 bases. V was clipped by 1 base and J by 1 base; unmatched bases: 10. The CDR3 has 19 amino acids. Germline CDR1 reads GTSNPN; CDR2 reads SVGIG (reference sequence). CDR3 DNA sequence: TGTGCCTGGAGTGACAGTGCTTGGACTAGCGGGGGGGTCCAAGAGACCCAGTACTTC. It is translated as CAWSDSAWTSGGVQETQYF.

The gene calls are TRBV7-2 and TRBJ1-2; 9 positions match TRBD1. CDR3 length equals 14 residues. After removal of 5 bases from V and 6 bases from J, the junction contained 7 bases not matched to a gene. Germline V gene lookup returns CDR1 SGHTA and CDR2 FQGNSA. As DNA, the CDR3 is TGTGCCAGCAGCCGAAGACAGGGGGAAGATGGCTACACCTTC. This gives the protein CASSRRQGEDGYTF.